Sequencing of this T cell receptor beta chain was carried out in a study of blood T cell repertoires in COVID-19. Study-wide background: Samples came from the United States, Italy and Spain, spanning acute and convalescent COVID-19. Sample material is recorded as cDNA or gDNA derived from T cells, B-cell-depleted T cells, or PBMCs.

Per the study methods: How many nucleated cells were present was estimated from reference gene primer amplification. Assay: immunoSEQ multiplex PCR; the TCRdb copy retains only in-frame clones and omits some. V, J and clone size are those of that table, while D and trimming were read from the DNA. The table lists roughly 27,000 clones, roughly 90% of them singletons. This CDR3 has 16 residues. V lost 6 bases and J lost 1, with 19 bases in between. The germline gives CDR1 SGHTA, CDR2 FQGNSA. The chain carries TRBV7-2 and TRBJ2-7, with a tentative D call TRBD1 (6 bases). The sequence was collected from a human donor in a cohort sampled during active COVID-19. What was sequenced was peripheral blood. The CDR3 DNA reads TGTGCCAGCAGTCTCACCTCCCGGACAGCTTCCTACGAGCAGTACTTC. This encodes CASSLTSRTASYEQYF. The complete variable domain, with remaining parts taken from reference TRBV7-2 and TRBJ2-7, reads GAGVSQSPSNKVTEKGKDVELRCDPISGHTALYWYRQSLGQGLEFLIYFQGNSAPDKSGLPSDRFSAERTGGSVSTLTIQRTQQEDSAVYLCASSLTSRTASYEQYFGPGTRLTVT.